Shown below are 21 T cell receptor beta chains from a single sample sequenced in a study of blood T cell repertoires in COVID-19. Clones were read by immunoSEQ multiplex PCR, and TCRdb kept only the in-frame ones, dropping some. Here the sample spans about 120,000 clones, approximately 85% being singletons. The sequenced sample was peripheral blood. These receptors were obtained from a woman aged 60-75 years with acute or convalescent COVID-19.

The genes are TRBV18 and TRBJ1-3; tentatively, D is TRBD1 (5 bases). Germline V CDR1 and CDR2: KGHSH, LQKENI. The CDR3 runs to 15 residues. Trimming took 6 bases from V and 2 from J, leaving 14 bases between them. CDR3: CASSPWGDAGNTIYF. The CDR3 DNA follows: TGTGCCAGCTCCCCTTGGGGGGATGCTGGAAACACCATATATTTT. The full variable domain, its missing parts supplied by reference TRBV18 and TRBJ1-3, is NAGVMQNPRHLVRRRGQEARLRCSPMKGHSHVYWYRQLPEEGLKFMVYLQKENIIDESGMPKERFSAEFPKEGPSILRIQQVVRGDSAAYFCASSPWGDAGNTIYFGEGSWLTVV.

The rearrangement joins TRBV6-6 to TRBJ2-5, with D possibly TRBD2 on 6 matching bases. CDR3 length: 13 amino acids. Germline CDR1 reads MNHNY; CDR2 reads SVGAGI (reference sequence). The germline V and J ends were trimmed by 6 bases and 1 base, with 9 bases remaining between them. The CDR3 sequence is CASSPGLQETQYF. In DNA form, the CDR3 reads TGTGCCAGCAGCCCGGGACTCCAAGAGACCCAGTACTTC.

The genes are TRBV4-2 and TRBJ2-5; D is perhaps TRBD1 (5 bases). The CDR3 is 15 residues long. Germline assignment: CDR1 LGHNA and CDR2 YNFKEQ. Trimming shortened V by 0 bases and J by 7 bases, and 15 bases separated the two germline ends. The CDR3 protein is CASSQDGAAVGTQYF. The CDR3 DNA sequence: TGTGCCAGCAGCCAAGATGGGGCAGCAGTAGGGACCCAGTACTTC.

The table lists this clone with a few counts. The chain couples TRBV6-2 or TRBV6-3 to TRBJ1-1; tentatively, D is TRBD1 (5 bases). Trimming took 6 bases from V and 1 from J, leaving 12 bases between them. CDR3 length equals 14 residues. From germline, CDR1 is MNHEY and CDR2 SVGEGT. Here the CDR3 reads CASSLGAGNTEAFF. The CDR3 DNA reads TGTGCCAGCAGCCTAGGGGCAGGGAACACTGAAGCTTTCTTT.

V usage is TRBV28 and J usage is TRBJ1-2, with D maybe TRBD1 (6 bases). The CDR3 is made up of 16 amino acids. The V gene lost 1 base and the J gene lost 6 bases, with 18 bases spanning the gap. Germline V gene sequence: CDR1 MDHEN, CDR2 SYDVKM. The CDR3 protein is CASSLLPRGGGDGYTF. CDR3 DNA: TGTGCCAGCAGTTTATTACCCCGCGGGGGGGGCGATGGCTACACCTTC.

V gene TRBV7-8 combines with J gene TRBJ2-5; TRBD2 might be the D (6 bases). The CDR3 is 14 amino acids. V lost 4 bases and J 2 bases, leaving 11 bases between the germline ends. Germline V gene lookup returns CDR1 SGHVS and CDR2 FQNEAQ. CDR3 sequence (DNA): TGTGCCAGCAGCTCCCTAGCGAAACAAGAGACCCAGTACTTC. It specifies CASSSLAKQETQYF.

This chain joins TRBV30 and TRBJ1-4; 8 nucleotides line up with TRBD1. J was trimmed by 6 bases and V by 0 bases; bases with no gene match: 3. The CDR3 has 14 amino acids. CDR1 and CDR2 (germline): GTSNPN, SVGIG (reference sequence). The CDR3 reads CAWSVTGGYEKLFF. As DNA, the CDR3 is TGTGCCTGGAGTGTAACAGGGGGGTATGAAAAACTGTTTTTT.

The chain recombines TRBV2 with TRBJ1-2; D perhaps matches TRBD1 (5 bases). The CDR3 totals 15 residues. Trimming removed 1 base at V and 4 bases at J, with 13 bases between. Germline V lookup: CDR1 SNHLY, CDR2 FYNNEI. For the CDR3, the DNA is TGTGCCAGCAGTGAAGGGCAGGGCGTTATCTATGGCTACACCTTC. Translating gives CASSEGQGVIYGYTF. Filled out from reference TRBV2 and TRBJ1-2, the complete variable domain reads EPEVTQTPSHQVTQMGQEVILRCVPISNHLYFYWYRQILGQKVEFLVSFYNNEISEKSEIFDDQFSVERPDGSNFTLKIRSTKLEDSAMYFCASSEGQGVIYGYTFGSGTRLTVV.

This sequence joins TRBV29-1 and TRBJ1-1; 8 bases are a match to TRBD1. The CDR3 consists of 13 residues. Germline V lookup: CDR1 SQVTM, CDR2 ANQGSEA. Trimming cost V 3 bases and J 5 bases; bases outside gene matches: 5. CDR3 nucleotide sequence: TGCAGCGTTGAGTGGACAGGGAATACTGAAGCTTTCTTT. It encodes CSVEWTGNTEAFF.

V usage is TRBV9 and J usage is TRBJ2-3; a weak D match, TRBD2 (7 bases). Germline assignment: CDR1 SGDLS and CDR2 YYNGEE. The CDR3 totals 15 residues. The germline V and J ends were trimmed by 4 bases and 0 bases, with 12 bases remaining between them. CDR3 coding DNA: TGTGCCAGCAGCCTGGGGGGGCTAAGCACAGATACGCAGTATTTT. Translated, it gives CASSLGGLSTDTQYF. The entire variable domain, with the rest obtained from reference TRBV9 and TRBJ2-3, is as follows: DSGVTQTPKHLITATGQRVTLRCSPRSGDLSVYWYQQSLDQGLQFLIQYYNGEERAKGNILERFSAQQFPDLHSELNLSSLELGDSALYFCASSLGGLSTDTQYFGPGTRLTVL.

This clone was observed a few times. The chain recombines TRBV30 with TRBJ1-1; 8 bases map to TRBD1. The length of the CDR3 is 15 residues. Losses at the gene ends were 4 bases for V and 4 bases for J; bases not matched to a gene: 11. CDR1 and CDR2 from the germline V gene are GTSNPN and SVGIG (reference sequence). The CDR3 is CAWKTPTGESTEAFF. As DNA, the CDR3 is TGTGCCTGGAAGACCCCGACAGGGGAGAGCACTGAAGCTTTCTTT. The whole variable domain, remainder taken from reference TRBV30 and TRBJ1-1, is SQTIHQWPATLVQPVGSPLSLECTVEGTSNPNLYWYRQAAGRGLQLLFYSVGIGQISSEVPQNLSASRPQDRQFILSSKKLLLSDSGFYLCAWKTPTGESTEAFFGQGTRLTVV.

The chain has TRBV5-6 and TRBJ1-4, with 9 nucleotides matching TRBD1. The CDR3 runs to 14 residues. V lost 1 base and J lost 8; bases outside the gene matches: 3. CDR1 is SGHDT and CDR2 is YYEEEE in the germline V gene. CDR3 amino acids: CASSLTGGEEKLFF. In nucleotides, the CDR3 is TGTGCCAGCAGCTTGACAGGGGGCGAGGAAAAACTGTTTTTT. The variable domain in full, with the rest retrieved from reference TRBV5-6 and TRBJ1-4, is DAGVTQSPTHLIKTRGQQVTLRCSPKSGHDTVSWYQQALGQGPQFIFQYYEEEERQRGNFPDRFSGHQFPNYSSELNVNALLLGDSALYLCASSLTGGEEKLFFGSGTQLSVL.

The CDR3: CASSLDPVGQGEKLFF. The CDR3, as DNA: TGTGCCAGCAGCTTAGATCCAGTGGGACAGGGGGAAAAACTGTTTTTT. This sequence joins TRBV11-2 and TRBJ1-4; TRBD1 aligns across 10 bases. The length of the CDR3 is 16 residues. CDR1 is SGHAT, CDR2 FQNNGV, per germline. J gave up 8 bases and V 0 bases, and 6 bases lay outside the gene matches.

This clone was counted many times. The gene calls are TRBV12-5 and TRBJ1-5; TRBD1 aligns across 8 bases. The CDR3 loop spans 17 amino acids. The germline CDR1 and CDR2 sequences are LGHNT and FRNRAP. V dropped 2 bases and J dropped 3; count of bases not matched to a gene: 9. The CDR3 loop is CASGLSEDRAFNQPQHF. CDR3 bases: TGTGCTAGTGGTTTGTCTGAGGACAGGGCCTTCAATCAGCCCCAGCATTTT.

The chain uses TRBV5-4 and TRBJ2-5, with a weak D call TRBD2 (5 bases). CDR3 length: 13 amino acids. Germline assignment: CDR1 SGHNT and CDR2 YYREEE (reference sequence). V dropped 4 bases and J dropped 2 bases, with 9 bases sitting between them. The CDR3 sequence is CASSLPGQETQYF. As DNA, the CDR3 is TGTGCCAGCAGCCTACCGGGACAAGAGACCCAGTACTTC.

This chain links TRBV9 with TRBJ1-4; 7 bases line up with TRBD1. Trimming took 2 bases from V and 5 from J; bases not matched to a gene: 3. The CDR3 is made up of 14 amino acids. Germline V gene lookup returns CDR1 SGDLS and CDR2 YYNGEE. The CDR3 bases are TGTGCCAGCAGCGTTGGCAGGGGGAATGAAAAACTGTTTTTT. Translating it yields CASSVGRGNEKLFF.

V is TRBV19 and J is TRBJ2-7, with 7 bases fitting TRBD2. Trimming took 8 bases from V and 2 from J; bases not matched to a gene: 6. Germline V gives CDR1 LNHDA, CDR2 SQIVND (reference sequence). The CDR3 sequence is 13 residues long. The CDR3 is CASSSGLAYEQYF. DNA for the CDR3: TGTGCCAGTTCTAGCGGACTAGCCTACGAGCAGTACTTC.

The CDR3 sequence: CASSPGTGADPEAFF. CDR3 nucleotides: TGCGCCAGCAGCCCCGGAACAGGGGCAGACCCTGAAGCTTTCTTT. The chain recombines TRBV4-3 with TRBJ1-1, with 7 bases matching TRBD1. From germline, CDR1 is LGHNA and CDR2 YSLEER. Trimming took 4 bases from V and 6 from J; bases not matched to a gene: 11. The CDR3 runs to 15 residues.

This chain uses TRBV5-1 with TRBJ2-7; no firm D call. The V end was cut by 2 bases, the J end by 1 base, with 4 bases between. Germline loops: CDR1 SGHRS, CDR2 YFSETQ. The CDR3 runs to 12 residues. CDR3 nucleotides: TGCGCCAGCAGCTTATCGTCCTACGAGCAGTACTTC. It specifies CASSLSSYEQYF. The variable domain in full, with the rest retrieved from reference TRBV5-1 and TRBJ2-7, is KAGVTQTPRYLIKTRGQQVTLSCSPISGHRSVSWYQQTPGQGLQFLFEYFSETQRNKGNFPGRFSGRQFSNSRSEMNVSTLELGDSALYLCASSLSSYEQYFGPGTRLTVT.

This chain joins TRBV28 and TRBJ2-7, with 7 positions matching TRBD1. The J segment lost 4 bases and the V segment lost 3 bases, leaving 3 bases of the junction unmatched. The germline CDR1 and CDR2 sequences are MDHEN and SYDVKM. The length of the CDR3 is 13 residues. This CDR3 is CASSLRGRYEQYF. The CDR3 bases are TGTGCCAGCAGTTTGAGGGGGCGGTACGAGCAGTACTTC.

The rearrangement joins TRBV7-3 to TRBJ2-7; TRBD1 matches at 10 bases. Trimming removed 3 bases from V and 1 base from J; junction bases left unmatched: 3. The germline V gene has CDR1 SGHTA and CDR2 FQGTGA. The CDR3 consists of 15 residues. The CDR3 reads CASSLTGGKSYEQYF. CDR3 bases: TGTGCCAGCAGCTTGACAGGGGGCAAGTCCTACGAGCAGTACTTC.